Below, one T cell receptor (beta chain) is given with its context. The data derive from a study of blood T cell repertoires in COVID-19. Study as a whole: The United States, Italy and Spain provided the acute and convalescent COVID-19 samples.

The CDR3 totals 11 residues. The ends were cut back, 6 bases at V and 7 bases at J, with 7 bases in the middle. Per the authors' pipeline: Estimation of nucleated cell counts relied on the amplification of reference gene primers. The assay was immunoSEQ multiplex PCR, and TCRdb's table has in-frame clones only and misses some. The V and J calls and clone size are taken from that table; D and trimming were inferred from the DNA. The profile covers about 210,000 clones, with roughly 80% appearing a single time and about 6.9% taken by the ten largest. The TCR comes from a man between 60 and 75 years old with acute or convalescent COVID-19. Sample: peripheral blood. V is TRBV12-3 or TRBV12-4 and J is TRBJ2-1; D may be TRBD2 (5 bases). CDR3 in DNA: TGTGCCAGCAGCGGGATAAATGAGCAGTTCTTC. Protein sequence: CASSGINEQFF.